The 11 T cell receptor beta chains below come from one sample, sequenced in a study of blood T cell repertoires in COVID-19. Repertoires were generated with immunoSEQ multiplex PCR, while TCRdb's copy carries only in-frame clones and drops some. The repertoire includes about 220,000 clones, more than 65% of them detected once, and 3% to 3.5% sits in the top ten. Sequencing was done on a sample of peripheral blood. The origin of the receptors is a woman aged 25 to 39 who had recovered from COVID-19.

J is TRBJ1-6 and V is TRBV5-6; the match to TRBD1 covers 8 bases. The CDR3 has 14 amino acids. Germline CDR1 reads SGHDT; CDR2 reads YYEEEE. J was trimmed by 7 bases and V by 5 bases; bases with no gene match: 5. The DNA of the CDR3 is TGTGCCAGCAGTACCGGACAGGGAAATTCACCCCTCCACTTT. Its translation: CASSTGQGNSPLHF.

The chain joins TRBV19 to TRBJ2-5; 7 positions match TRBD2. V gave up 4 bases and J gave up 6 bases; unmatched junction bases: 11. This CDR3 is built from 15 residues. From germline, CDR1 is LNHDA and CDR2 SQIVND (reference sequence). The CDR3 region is CASSRPSGPAQTQYF. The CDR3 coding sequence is TGTGCCAGTAGTAGGCCTAGCGGACCGGCACAGACCCAGTACTTC.

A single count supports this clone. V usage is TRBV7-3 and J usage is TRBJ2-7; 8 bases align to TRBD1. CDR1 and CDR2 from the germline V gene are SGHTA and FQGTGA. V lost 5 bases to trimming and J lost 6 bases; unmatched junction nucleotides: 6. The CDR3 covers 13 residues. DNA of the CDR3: TGTGCCAGCAGCACCGGACAGGGTTCCGAGCAGTACTTC. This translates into CASSTGQGSEQYF.

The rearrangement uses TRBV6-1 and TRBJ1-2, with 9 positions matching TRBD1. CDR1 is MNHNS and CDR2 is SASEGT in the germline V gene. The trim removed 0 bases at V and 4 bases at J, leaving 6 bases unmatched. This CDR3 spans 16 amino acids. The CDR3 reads CASSEASGQGSYGYTF. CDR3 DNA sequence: TGTGCCAGCAGTGAAGCCTCGGGACAGGGTAGCTATGGCTACACCTTC.

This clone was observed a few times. This chain's CDR3 is CASSPRQGLSSGANVLTF. CDR3 in DNA: TGTGCCAGTAGTCCTCGACAGGGGCTTAGCTCTGGGGCCAACGTCCTGACTTTC. The chain combines TRBV19 with TRBJ2-6, with 8 nucleotides matching TRBD1. With 5 bases clipped from V and 0 bases from J, the junction kept 9 bases outside the gene matches. Germline V gene lookup returns CDR1 LNHDA and CDR2 SQIVND (reference sequence). CDR3 length equals 18 residues.

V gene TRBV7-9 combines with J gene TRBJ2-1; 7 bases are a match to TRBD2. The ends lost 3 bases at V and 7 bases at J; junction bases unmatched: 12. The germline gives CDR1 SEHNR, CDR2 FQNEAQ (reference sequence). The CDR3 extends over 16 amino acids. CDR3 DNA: TGTGCCAGCAGCTTCTGGGCTAGCGGTGTAGGGAATGAGCAGTTCTTC. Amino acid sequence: CASSFWASGVGNEQFF.

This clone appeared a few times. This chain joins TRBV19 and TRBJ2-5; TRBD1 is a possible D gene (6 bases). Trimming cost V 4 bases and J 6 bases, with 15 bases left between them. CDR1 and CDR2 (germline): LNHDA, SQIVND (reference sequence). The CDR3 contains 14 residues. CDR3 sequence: CASSTTQGRKTQYF. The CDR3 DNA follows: TGTGCCAGTAGTACCACACAGGGACGGAAGACCCAGTACTTC.

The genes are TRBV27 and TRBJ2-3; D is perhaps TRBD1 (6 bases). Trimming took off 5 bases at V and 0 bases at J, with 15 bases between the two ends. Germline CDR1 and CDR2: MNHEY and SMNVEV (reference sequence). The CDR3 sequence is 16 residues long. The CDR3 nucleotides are TGTGCCAGCAGTCCCCTATGGGGGACAAGCACAGATACGCAGTATTTT. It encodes CASSPLWGTSTDTQYF.

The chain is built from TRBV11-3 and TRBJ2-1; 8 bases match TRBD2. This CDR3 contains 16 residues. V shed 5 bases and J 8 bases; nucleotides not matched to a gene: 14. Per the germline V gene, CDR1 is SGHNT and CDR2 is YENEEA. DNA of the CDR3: TGTGCCAGCAGCCTGGGGCTAGCGGGCCTTTGGGATGAGCAGTTCTTC. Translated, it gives CASSLGLAGLWDEQFF.

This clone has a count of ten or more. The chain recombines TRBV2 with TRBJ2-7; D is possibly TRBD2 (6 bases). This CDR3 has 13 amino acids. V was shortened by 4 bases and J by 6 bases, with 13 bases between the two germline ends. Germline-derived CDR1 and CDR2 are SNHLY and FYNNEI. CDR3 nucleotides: TGTGCCAGCAGTGGGTCCGGGAGAGGCGAGCAGTACTTC. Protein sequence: CASSGSGRGEQYF.

The DNA for the CDR3 is TGTGCCAGCAGCCGTGGACTCGATACCACAGATACGCAGTATTTT. The encoded protein is CASSRGLDTTDTQYF. The chain has TRBV3-1 (or the pseudogene TRBV3-2) and TRBJ2-3, with a weak D call TRBD2 (5 bases). The CDR3 runs to 15 residues. Trimming pared 4 bases from V and 2 bases from J, leaving 13 bases between. Germline loops: CDR1 LGHDT, CDR2 YNNKEL (reference sequence).